A selection of T cell receptor beta chains follows, all from one sample in a study of T cells in Graves' hyperthyroidism and ophthalmopathy. One entry per CDR3 protein, called by TCRdb with MiXCR from the multiplex PCR reads. The sample includes about 290,000 distinct CDR3 sequences, 13% seen only once; the top ten take 6.5% to 10%. Sequenced material: blood. The source of these receptors is a woman in her twenties or thirties with Graves' hyperthyroidism that later progressed to Graves' ophthalmopathy. Each CDR3 is given with its conserved first and last residue. D genes are given only for firm matches. Clone size, where shown, is once, few, many, or a class for clones that have expanded.

clone size | J gene | D gene | V gene | CDR3 length | CDR3 DNA | CDR3 protein
NA | TRBJ2-3 | TRBD2 | TRBV28 | 15 | TGTGCCAGCAGTTTCCTAGCGGGGTACACAGATACGCAGTATTTT | CASSFLAGYTDTQYF
many | TRBJ1-2 | NA | TRBV10-3 | 13 | TGTGCCATCAGTGAGTCCGGCATCCGCGGCTACACCTTC | CAISESGIRGYTF
NA | TRBJ2-5 | NA | TRBV14 | 16 | TGTGCCAGCAGCCAATGGCGCGGAGGGCCCCAAGAGACCCAGTACTTC | CASSQWRGGPQETQYF
many | TRBJ2-2 | NA | TRBV28 | 16 | TGTGCCAGCAGTGTCGGTGGACTAATAAGGACCGGGGAGCTGTTTTTT | CASSVGGLIRTGELFF
many | TRBJ1-5 | NA | TRBV12-3/TRBV12-4 | 15 | TGTGCCAGCAGTCTTGACGGGACGGCCCGTCAGCCCCAGCATTTT | CASSLDGTARQPQHF
many | TRBJ2-7 | TRBD1 | TRBV7-9 | 14 | TGTGCCAGCAGCCACTCCGGGACAGGGTTTGAGCAGTACTTC | CASSHSGTGFEQYF
many | TRBJ2-1 | NA | TRBV28 | 12 | TGTGCCAGCAGTTTCGGGACCGATGAGCAGTTCTTC | CASSFGTDEQFF
many | TRBJ2-1 | NA | TRBV4-3 | 14 | TGCGCCAGCAGCCACGACCGTGGAGCTGGTGAGCAGTTCTTC | CASSHDRGAGEQFF
many | TRBJ2-3 | NA | TRBV7-3 | 14 | TGTGCCAGCAGCTTAACTGGAGGGGAAGATACGCAGTATTTT | CASSLTGGEDTQYF
many | TRBJ2-1 | TRBD1 | TRBV5-1 | 16 | TGCGCCAGCAGCTTGGCGGGACAGTCTTCGAGGGATGAGCAGTTCTTC | CASSLAGQSSRDEQFF
NA | TRBJ1-6 | TRBD1 | TRBV28 | 15 | TGTGCCAGCAGCCAAATCAGGGGGCATAATTCACCCCTCCACTTT | CASSQIRGHNSPLHF
many | TRBJ2-5 | NA | TRBV18 | 13 | TGTGCCAGCTCGATTGGACGGCAAGAGACCCAGTACTTC | CASSIGRQETQYF
NA | TRBJ2-7 | TRBD1 | TRBV4-1 | 14 | TGCGCCAGCAGCCAGAGACAGGGGGCCGACGAGCAGTACTTC | CASSQRQGADEQYF
many | TRBJ2-7 | NA | TRBV14 | 14 | TGTGCCAGCAGTCAACAGCGGAGCTCCTACGAGCAGTACTTC | CASSQQRSSYEQYF
many | TRBJ2-7 | TRBD1 | TRBV6-2/TRBV6-3 | 15 | TGTGCCACCAATAGACCCGGGACAGGAGGCGACGAGCAGTACTTC | CATNRPGTGGDEQYF
many | TRBJ2-1 | TRBD1 | TRBV11-2 | 13 | TGTGCCGGTCAAAGGACAGGGGGGAATGAGCAGTTCTTC | CAGQRTGGNEQFF
many | TRBJ1-1 | NA | TRBV7-6 | 13 | TGTGCCAGCGCGGGATCTATGAACACTGAAGCTTTCTTT | CASAGSMNTEAFF
many | TRBJ1-2 | NA | TRBV4-2 | 14 | TGTGCCAGCAGCCAAGATGGCTGGGACTATGGCTACACCTTC | CASSQDGWDYGYTF
NA | TRBJ2-5 | TRBD1 | TRBV5-6 | 14 | TGTGCCAGCAGCTATAAGCAGGGGGAGGAGACCCAGTACTTC | CASSYKQGEETQYF
NA | TRBJ2-1 | TRBD2 | TRBV25-1 | 16 | TGTGCCAGCAGTGAATCCGGGACTAGCGGGCTTAATGAGCAGTTCTTC | CASSESGTSGLNEQFF
many | TRBJ1-5 | NA | TRBV6-2/TRBV6-3 | 12 | TGTGCCAGCAGTGCTGATATCAGGCCCCAGCATTTT | CASSADIRPQHF
NA | TRBJ1-1 | NA | TRBV9 | 13 | TGTGCCAGCAGCCTGGGGGTCAGCACTGAAGCTTTCTTT | CASSLGVSTEAFF
many | TRBJ1-6 | NA | TRBV28 | 15 | TGTGCCAGCAGGGGCCGTGGGGCGTATAATTCACCCCTCCACTTT | CASRGRGAYNSPLHF
many | TRBJ2-3 | TRBD2 | TRBV20-1 | 14 | TGCAGTGCTAGACTAGCGGGAGGGGCAGATACGCAGTATTTT | CSARLAGGADTQYF
many | TRBJ2-3 | NA | TRBV11-2 | 16 | TGTGCCAGCAGCTCAACAGACTTCCATCTCACAGATACGCAGTATTTT | CASSSTDFHLTDTQYF
NA | TRBJ2-2 | NA | TRBV10-3 | 15 | TGTGCCATCAGGCCCCCGGGGAGAGGGGCCGGGGAGCTGTTTTTT | CAIRPPGRGAGELFF
many | TRBJ2-1 | NA | TRBV9 | 14 | TGTGCCAGCAGCGTAGGGGCAACAATCAGTGAGCAGTTCTTC | CASSVGATISEQFF
NA | TRBJ2-3 | NA | TRBV6-5 | 13 | TGTGCCAGCAGTTACGGAAGCACAGATACGCAGTATTTT | CASSYGSTDTQYF
few | TRBJ2-1 | TRBD1 | TRBV27 | 16 | TGTGCCAGCAGTCAGGGGACAGCCCTGGGCTACAATGAGCAGTTCTTC | CASSQGTALGYNEQFF
many | TRBJ2-1 | TRBD2 | TRBV3-1 | 17 | TGTGCCAGCAGCCAAAACTCCGGGACTAGCGGTTACAATGAGCAGTTCTTC | CASSQNSGTSGYNEQFF
many | TRBJ1-1 | NA | TRBV29-1 | 13 | TGCAGCGTTGACCCGCAGGGAGGGACTGAAGCTTTCTTT | CSVDPQGGTEAFF
few | TRBJ2-3 | TRBD2 | TRBV20-1 | 17 | TGCAGTGCTGGACCCTCGCGGACTAGCGGGAACACAGATACGCAGTATTTT | CSAGPSRTSGNTDTQYF
many | TRBJ2-7 | NA | TRBV27 | 13 | TGTGCCAGCAGTTTCGGCCTCGGCTACGAGCAGTACTTC | CASSFGLGYEQYF
NA | TRBJ1-1 | NA | TRBV10-3 | 15 | TGTGCCATCAGGGCCCGGGAGGGGGAGGGCACTGAAGCTTTCTTT | CAIRAREGEGTEAFF
NA | TRBJ2-1 | NA | TRBV4-2 | 17 | TGTGCCAGCAGCCAAGTCATAGGGACCTTTTCCTACAATGAGCAGTTCTTC | CASSQVIGTFSYNEQFF
few | TRBJ2-5 | TRBD1 | TRBV27 | 15 | TGTGCCAGCACCCTTTGGGCAGGGGGCAGAGAGACCCAGTACTTC | CASTLWAGGRETQYF